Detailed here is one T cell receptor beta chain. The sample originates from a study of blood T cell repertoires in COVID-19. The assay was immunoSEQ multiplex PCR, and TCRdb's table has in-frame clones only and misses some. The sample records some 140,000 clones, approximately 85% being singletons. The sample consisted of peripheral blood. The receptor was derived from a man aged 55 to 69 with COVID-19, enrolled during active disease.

The CDR3 coding sequence is TGTGCCAGCAGCTTAGCCCCCCGTAATCAGCCCCAGCATTTT. Amino acid sequence: CASSLAPRNQPQHF. The chain is built from TRBV7-2 and TRBJ1-5; D gene ambiguous. This CDR3 contains 14 residues. V lost 0 bases and J lost 4, with 7 bases in between. In germline, CDR1 is SGHTA, CDR2 FQGNSA.